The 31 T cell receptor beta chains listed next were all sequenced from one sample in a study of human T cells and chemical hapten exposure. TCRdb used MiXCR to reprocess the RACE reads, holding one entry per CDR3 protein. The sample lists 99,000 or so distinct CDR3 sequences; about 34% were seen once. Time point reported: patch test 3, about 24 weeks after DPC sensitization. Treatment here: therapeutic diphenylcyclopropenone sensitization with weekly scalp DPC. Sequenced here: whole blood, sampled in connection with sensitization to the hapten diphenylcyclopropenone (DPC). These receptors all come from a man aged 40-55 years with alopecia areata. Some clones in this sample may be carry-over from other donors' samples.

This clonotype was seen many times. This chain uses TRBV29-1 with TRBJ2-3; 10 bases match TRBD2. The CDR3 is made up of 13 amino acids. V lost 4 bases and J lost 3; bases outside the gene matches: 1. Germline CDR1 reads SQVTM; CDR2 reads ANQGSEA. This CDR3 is CSVASGSTDTQYF. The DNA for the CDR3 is TGCAGCGTTGCTAGCGGGAGTACAGATACGCAGTATTTT.

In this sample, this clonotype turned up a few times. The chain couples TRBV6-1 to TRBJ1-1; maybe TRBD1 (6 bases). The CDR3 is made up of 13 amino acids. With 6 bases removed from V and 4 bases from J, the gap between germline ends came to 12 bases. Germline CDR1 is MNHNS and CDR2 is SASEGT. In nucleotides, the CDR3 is TGTGCCAGCAGGCCCAGGGGAGGCACTGAAGCTTTCTTT. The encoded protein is CASRPRGGTEAFF.

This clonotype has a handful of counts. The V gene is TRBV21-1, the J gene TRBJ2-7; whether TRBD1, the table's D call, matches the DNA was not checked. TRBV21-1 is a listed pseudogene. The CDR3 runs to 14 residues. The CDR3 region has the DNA TGTGCCAGCAGCAAAGGACAGGGGGCATACGAGCAGTACGTC. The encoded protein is CASSKGQGAYEQYV.

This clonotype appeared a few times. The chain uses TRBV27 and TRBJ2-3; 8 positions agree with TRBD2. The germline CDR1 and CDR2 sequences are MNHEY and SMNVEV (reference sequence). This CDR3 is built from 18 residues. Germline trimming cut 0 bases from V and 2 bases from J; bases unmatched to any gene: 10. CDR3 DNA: TGTGCCAGCAGTTTATCACGCCGGTCGGGAGGGTTCACAGATACGCAGTATTTT. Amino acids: CASSLSRRSGGFTDTQYF.

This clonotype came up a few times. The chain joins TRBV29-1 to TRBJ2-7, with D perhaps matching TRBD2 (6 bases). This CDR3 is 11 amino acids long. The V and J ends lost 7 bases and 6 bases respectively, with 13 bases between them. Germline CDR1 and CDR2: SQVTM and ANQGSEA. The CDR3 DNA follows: TGCAGCGCCAGGGACTTGGGCGAGCAGTACTTC. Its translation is CSARDLGEQYF.

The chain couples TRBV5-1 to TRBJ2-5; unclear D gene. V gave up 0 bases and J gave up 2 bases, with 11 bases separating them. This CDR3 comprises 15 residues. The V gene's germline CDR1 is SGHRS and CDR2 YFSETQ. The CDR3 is CASSLVPHSQETQYF. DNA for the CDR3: TGCGCCAGCAGCTTGGTTCCCCACTCGCAAGAGACCCAGTACTTC. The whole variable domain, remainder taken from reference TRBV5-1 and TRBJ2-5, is KAGVTQTPRYLIKTRGQQVTLSCSPISGHRSVSWYQQTPGQGLQFLFEYFSETQRNKGNFPGRFSGRQFSNSRSEMNVSTLELGDSALYLCASSLVPHSQETQYFGPGTRLLVL.

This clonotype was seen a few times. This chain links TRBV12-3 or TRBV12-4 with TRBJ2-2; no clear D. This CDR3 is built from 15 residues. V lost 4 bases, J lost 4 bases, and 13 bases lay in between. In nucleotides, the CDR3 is TGTGCCAGCAGTTCAGTACACCGCCCCACCGGGGAGCTGTTTTTT. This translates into CASSSVHRPTGELFF.

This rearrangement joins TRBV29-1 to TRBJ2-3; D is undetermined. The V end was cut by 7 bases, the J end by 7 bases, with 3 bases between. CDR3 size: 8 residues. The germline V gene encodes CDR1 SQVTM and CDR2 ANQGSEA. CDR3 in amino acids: CSAHTQYF. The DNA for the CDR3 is TGCAGCGCTCATACGCAGTATTTT.

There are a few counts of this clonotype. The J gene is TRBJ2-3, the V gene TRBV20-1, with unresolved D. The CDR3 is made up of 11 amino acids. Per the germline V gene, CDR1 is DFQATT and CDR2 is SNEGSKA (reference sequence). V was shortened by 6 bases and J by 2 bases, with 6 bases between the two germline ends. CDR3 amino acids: CSATITDTQYF. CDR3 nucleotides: TGCAGTGCCACGATCACAGATACGCAGTATTTT.

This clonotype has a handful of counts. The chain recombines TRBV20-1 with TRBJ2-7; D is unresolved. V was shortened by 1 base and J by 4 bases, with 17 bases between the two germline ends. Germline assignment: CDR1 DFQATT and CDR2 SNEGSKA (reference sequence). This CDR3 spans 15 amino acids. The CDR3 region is CSARALATQVYEQYF. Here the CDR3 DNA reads TGCAGTGCTAGAGCTTTGGCTACCCAAGTTTACGAGCAGTACTTC.

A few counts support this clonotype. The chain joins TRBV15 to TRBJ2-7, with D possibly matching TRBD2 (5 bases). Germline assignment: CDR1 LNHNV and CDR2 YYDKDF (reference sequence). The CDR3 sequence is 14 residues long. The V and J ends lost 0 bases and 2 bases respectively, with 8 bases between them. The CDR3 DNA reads TGTGCCACCAGCAGAGATCTAGCAACCTACGAGCAGTACTTC. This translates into CATSRDLATYEQYF.

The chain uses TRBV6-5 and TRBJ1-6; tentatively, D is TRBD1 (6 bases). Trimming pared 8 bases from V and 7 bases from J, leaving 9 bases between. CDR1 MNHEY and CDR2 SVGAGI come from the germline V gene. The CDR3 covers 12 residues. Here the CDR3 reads CASGGENSPLHF. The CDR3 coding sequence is TGTGCCAGCGGGGGCGAAAATTCACCCCTCCACTTT.

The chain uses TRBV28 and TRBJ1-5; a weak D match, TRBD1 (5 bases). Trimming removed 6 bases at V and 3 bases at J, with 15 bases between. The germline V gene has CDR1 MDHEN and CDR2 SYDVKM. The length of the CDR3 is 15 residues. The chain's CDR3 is CASSTDRQHNQPQHF. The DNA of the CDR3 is TGTGCCAGCAGCACCGACAGACAGCACAATCAGCCCCAGCATTTT.

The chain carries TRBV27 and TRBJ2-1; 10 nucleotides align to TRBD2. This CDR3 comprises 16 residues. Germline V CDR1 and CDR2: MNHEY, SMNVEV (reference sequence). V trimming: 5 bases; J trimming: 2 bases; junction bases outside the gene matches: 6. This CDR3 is CASSPWTSGTYNEQFF. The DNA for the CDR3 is TGTGCCAGCAGTCCCTGGACTAGCGGAACCTACAATGAGCAGTTCTTC.

CDR3 residues: CASSRDRGGRGELFF. In nucleotides, the CDR3 is TGTGCCAGCAGCCGAGACAGGGGAGGGCGCGGGGAGCTGTTTTTT. The rearrangement links TRBV7-2 to TRBJ2-2, with a possible D match to TRBD1 (8 bases). The CDR3 is 15 residues long. The V gene's germline CDR1 is SGHTA and CDR2 FQGNSA. V was shortened by 5 bases and J by 7 bases, with 17 bases between the two germline ends.

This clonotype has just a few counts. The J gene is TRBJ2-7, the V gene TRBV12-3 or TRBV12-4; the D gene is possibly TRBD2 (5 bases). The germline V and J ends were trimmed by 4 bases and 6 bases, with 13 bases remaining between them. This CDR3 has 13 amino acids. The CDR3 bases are TGTGCCAGCAGTTGGGGAAGCGGCGGCGAGCAGTACGTC. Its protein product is CASSWGSGGEQYV.

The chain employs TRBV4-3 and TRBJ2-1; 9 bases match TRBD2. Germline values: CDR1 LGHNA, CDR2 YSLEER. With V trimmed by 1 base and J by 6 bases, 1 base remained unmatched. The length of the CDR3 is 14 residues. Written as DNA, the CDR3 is TGCGCCAGCAGCCAAGGACTAGCGGCCAATGAGCAGTTCTTC. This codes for CASSQGLAANEQFF.

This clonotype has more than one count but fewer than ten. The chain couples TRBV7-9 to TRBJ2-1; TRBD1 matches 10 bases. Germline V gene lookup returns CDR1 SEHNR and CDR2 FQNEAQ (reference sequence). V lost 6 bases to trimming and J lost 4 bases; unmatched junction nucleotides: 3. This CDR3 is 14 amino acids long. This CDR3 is CASRGTGAYNEQFF. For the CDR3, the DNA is TGTGCCAGCAGGGGGACAGGGGCTTACAATGAGCAGTTCTTC.

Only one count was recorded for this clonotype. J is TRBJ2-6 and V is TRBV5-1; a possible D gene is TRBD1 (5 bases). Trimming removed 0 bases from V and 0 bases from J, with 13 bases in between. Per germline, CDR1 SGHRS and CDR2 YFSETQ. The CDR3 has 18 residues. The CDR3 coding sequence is TGCGCCAGCAGCTTGGGCAGGGAATTGCCCTCTGGGGCCAACGTCCTGACTTTC. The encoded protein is CASSLGRELPSGANVLTF. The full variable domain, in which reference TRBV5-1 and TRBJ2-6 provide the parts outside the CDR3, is KAGVTQTPRYLIKTRGQQVTLSCSPISGHRSVSWYQQTPGQGLQFLFEYFSETQRNKGNFPGRFSGRQFSNSRSEMNVSTLELGDSALYLCASSLGRELPSGANVLTFGAGSRLTVL.

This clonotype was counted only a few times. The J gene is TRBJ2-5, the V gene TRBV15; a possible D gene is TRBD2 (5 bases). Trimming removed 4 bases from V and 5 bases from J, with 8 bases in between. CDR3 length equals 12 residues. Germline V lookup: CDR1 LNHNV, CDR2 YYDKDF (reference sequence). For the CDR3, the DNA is TGTGCCACCAGCACGGGGTGGGAGACCCAGTACTTC. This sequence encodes CATSTGWETQYF.

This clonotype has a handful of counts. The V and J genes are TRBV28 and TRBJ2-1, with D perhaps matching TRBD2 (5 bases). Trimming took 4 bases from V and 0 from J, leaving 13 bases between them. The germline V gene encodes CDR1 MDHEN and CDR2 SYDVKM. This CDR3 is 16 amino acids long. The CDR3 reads CASSYASRSSYNEQFF. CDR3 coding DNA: TGTGCCAGCAGTTACGCTAGCAGGAGCTCCTACAATGAGCAGTTCTTC.

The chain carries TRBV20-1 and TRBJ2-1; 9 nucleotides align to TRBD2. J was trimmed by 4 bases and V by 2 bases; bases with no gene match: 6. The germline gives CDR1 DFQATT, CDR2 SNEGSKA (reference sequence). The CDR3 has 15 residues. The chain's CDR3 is CSARIWREGYNEQFF. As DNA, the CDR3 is TGCAGTGCTAGAATTTGGCGGGAGGGGTACAATGAGCAGTTCTTC.

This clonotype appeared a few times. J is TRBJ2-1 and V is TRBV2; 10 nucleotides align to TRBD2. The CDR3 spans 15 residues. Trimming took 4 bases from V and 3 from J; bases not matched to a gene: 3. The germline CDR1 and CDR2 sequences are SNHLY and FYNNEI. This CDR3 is CASSVGLADYNEQFF. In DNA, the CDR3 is TGTGCCAGCAGTGTTGGACTAGCGGACTACAATGAGCAGTTCTTC.

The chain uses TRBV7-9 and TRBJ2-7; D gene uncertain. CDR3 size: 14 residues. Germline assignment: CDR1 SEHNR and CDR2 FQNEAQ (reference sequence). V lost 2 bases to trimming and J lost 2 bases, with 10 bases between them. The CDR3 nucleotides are TGTGCCAGCAGCTTAAGGCAGGAAACCTACGAGCAGTACTTC. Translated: CASSLRQETYEQYF.

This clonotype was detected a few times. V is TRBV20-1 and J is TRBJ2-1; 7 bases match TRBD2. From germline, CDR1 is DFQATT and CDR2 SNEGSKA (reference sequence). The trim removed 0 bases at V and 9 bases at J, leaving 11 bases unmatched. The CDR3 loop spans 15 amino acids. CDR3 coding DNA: TGCAGTGCTAGAGATGTAGGACTAGAAGCGTCTGAGCAGTTCTTC. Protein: CSARDVGLEASEQFF.

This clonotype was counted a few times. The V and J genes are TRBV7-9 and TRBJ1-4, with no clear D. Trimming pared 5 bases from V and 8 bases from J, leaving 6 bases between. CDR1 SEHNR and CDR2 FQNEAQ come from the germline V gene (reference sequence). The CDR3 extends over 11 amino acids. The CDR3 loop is CASSPEEKLFF. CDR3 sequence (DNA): TGTGCCAGCAGCCCTGAGGAAAAACTGTTTTTT.

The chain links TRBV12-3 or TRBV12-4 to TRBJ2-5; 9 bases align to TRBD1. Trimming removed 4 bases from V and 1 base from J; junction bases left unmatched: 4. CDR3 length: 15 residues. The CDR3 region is CASSWDRVPQETQYF. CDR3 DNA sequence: TGTGCCAGCAGTTGGGACAGGGTCCCCCAAGAGACCCAGTACTTC.

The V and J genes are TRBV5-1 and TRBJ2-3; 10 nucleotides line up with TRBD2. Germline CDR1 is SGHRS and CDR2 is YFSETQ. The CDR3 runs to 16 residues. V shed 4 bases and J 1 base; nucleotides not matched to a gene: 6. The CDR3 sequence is CASSISGTSGTDTQYF. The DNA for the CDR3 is TGCGCCAGCAGCATATCCGGGACTAGCGGCACAGATACGCAGTATTTT.

CDR3 loop: CSARDSDTDTQYF. CDR3 in DNA: TGCAGTGCTAGAGACTCCGACACAGATACGCAGTATTTT. The rearrangement links TRBV20-1 to TRBJ2-3, with D unresolved. Germline V CDR1 and CDR2: DFQATT, SNEGSKA (reference sequence). V was pared by 0 bases and J by 2 bases, with 6 bases between. This CDR3 region has 13 residues.

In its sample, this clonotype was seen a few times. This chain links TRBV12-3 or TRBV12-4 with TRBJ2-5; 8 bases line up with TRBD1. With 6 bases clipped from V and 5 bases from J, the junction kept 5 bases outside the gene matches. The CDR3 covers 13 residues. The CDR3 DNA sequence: TGTGCCAGCAGCACGACAGGGGTTGAGACCCAGTACTTC. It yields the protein CASSTTGVETQYF.

As DNA, the CDR3 is TGTGCCAGCAGCAATCAGGGACAGGGTTTTCGAGATACGCAGTATTTT. Protein sequence: CASSNQGQGFRDTQYF. The V and J genes are TRBV7-8 and TRBJ2-3, with TRBD1 identical over 9 bases. The CDR3 has 16 residues. Trimming cost V 5 bases and J 5 bases; bases outside gene matches: 11. The germline CDR1 and CDR2 sequences are SGHVS and FQNEAQ.